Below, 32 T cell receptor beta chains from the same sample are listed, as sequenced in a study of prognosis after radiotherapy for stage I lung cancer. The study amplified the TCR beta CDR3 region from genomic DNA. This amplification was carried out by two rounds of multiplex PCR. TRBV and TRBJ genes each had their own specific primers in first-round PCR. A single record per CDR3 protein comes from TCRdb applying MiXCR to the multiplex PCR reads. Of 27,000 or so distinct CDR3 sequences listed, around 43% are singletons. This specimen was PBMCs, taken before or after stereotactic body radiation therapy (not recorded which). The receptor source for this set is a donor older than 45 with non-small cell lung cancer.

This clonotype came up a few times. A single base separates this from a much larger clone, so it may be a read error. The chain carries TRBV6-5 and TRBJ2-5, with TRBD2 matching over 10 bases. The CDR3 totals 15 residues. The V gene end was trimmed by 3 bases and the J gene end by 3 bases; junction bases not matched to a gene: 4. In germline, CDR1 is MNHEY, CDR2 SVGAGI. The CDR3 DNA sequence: TGTGCCAGCAGTTATGTGCTAGCGGGAGAAGAGACCCAGTACTTC. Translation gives CASSYVLAGEETQYF.

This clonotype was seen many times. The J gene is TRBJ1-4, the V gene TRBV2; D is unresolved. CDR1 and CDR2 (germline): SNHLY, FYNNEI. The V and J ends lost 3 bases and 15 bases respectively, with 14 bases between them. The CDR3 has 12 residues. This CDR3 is CASSENSAPLFF. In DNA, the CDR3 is TGTGCCAGCAGTGAGAATTCGGCCCCGTTGTTTTTT.

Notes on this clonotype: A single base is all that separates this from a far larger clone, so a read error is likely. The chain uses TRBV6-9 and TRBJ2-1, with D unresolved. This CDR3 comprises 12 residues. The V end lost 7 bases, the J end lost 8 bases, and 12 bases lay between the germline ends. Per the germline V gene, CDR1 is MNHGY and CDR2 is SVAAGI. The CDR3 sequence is CASIYSNDEQFF. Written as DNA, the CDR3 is TGTGCCAGCATTTACTCGAATGATGAGCAGTTCTTC.

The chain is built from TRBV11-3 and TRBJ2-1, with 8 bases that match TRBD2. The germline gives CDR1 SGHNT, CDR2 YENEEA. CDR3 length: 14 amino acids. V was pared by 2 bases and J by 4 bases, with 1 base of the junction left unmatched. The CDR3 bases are TGTGCCAGCAGCTTAACTAGCGGTTACAATGAGCAGTTCTTC. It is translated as CASSLTSGYNEQFF.

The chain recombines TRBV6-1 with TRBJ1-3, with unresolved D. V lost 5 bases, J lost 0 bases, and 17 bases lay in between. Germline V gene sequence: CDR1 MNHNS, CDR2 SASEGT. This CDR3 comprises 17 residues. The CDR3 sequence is CASSQQYPGHSGNTIYF. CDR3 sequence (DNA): TGTGCCAGCAGTCAGCAGTATCCCGGGCACTCTGGAAACACCATATATTTT.

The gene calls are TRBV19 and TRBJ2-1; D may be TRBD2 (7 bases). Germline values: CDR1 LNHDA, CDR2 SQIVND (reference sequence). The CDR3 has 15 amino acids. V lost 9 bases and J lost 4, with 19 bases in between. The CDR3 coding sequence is TGTGCCAGCCGTCCTGAGGGGGGGGCATACAATGAGCAGTTCTTC. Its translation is CASRPEGGAYNEQFF. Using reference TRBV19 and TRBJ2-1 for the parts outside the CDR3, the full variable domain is DGGITQSPKYLFRKEGQNVTLSCEQNLNHDAMYWYRQDPGQGLRLIYYSQIVNDFQKGDIAEGYSVSREKKESFPLTVTSAQKNPTAFYLCASRPEGGAYNEQFFGPGTRLTVL.

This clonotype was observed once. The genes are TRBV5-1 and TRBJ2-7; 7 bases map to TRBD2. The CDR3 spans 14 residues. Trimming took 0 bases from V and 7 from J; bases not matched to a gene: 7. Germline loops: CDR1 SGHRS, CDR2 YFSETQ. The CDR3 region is CASSLGAGVGEQYF. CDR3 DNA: TGCGCCAGCAGCTTGGGGGCGGGGGTAGGGGAGCAGTACTTC. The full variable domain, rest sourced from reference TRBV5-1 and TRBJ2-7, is KAGVTQTPRYLIKTRGQQVTLSCSPISGHRSVSWYQQTPGQGLQFLFEYFSETQRNKGNFPGRFSGRQFSNSRSEMNVSTLELGDSALYLCASSLGAGVGEQYFGPGTRLTVT.

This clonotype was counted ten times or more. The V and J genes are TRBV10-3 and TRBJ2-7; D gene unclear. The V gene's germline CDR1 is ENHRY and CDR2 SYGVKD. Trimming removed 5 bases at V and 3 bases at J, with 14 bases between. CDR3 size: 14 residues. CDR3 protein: CAISNPVGSYEQYF. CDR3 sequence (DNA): TGTGCCATCAGTAATCCCGTGGGCAGCTACGAGCAGTACTTC.

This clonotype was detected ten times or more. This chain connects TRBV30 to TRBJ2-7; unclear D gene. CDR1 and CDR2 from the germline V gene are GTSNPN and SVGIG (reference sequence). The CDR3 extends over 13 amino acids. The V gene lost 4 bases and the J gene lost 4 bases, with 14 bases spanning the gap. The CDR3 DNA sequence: TGTGCCTGGACTCGGAGCTCTCGTTACGAGCAGTACTTC. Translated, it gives CAWTRSSRYEQYF.

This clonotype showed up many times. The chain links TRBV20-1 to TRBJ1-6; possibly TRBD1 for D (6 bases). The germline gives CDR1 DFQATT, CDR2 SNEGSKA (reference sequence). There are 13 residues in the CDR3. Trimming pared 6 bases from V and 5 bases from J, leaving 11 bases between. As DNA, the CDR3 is TGCAGTGCCAAGGGACAAAATAATTCACCCCTCCACTTT. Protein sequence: CSAKGQNNSPLHF.

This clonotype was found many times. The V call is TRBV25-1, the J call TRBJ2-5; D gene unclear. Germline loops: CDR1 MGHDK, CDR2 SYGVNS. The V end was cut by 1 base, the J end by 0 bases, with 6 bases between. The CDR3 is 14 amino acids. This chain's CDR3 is CASSESGHQETQYF. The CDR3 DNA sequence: TGTGCCAGCAGTGAATCAGGACACCAAGAGACCCAGTACTTC.

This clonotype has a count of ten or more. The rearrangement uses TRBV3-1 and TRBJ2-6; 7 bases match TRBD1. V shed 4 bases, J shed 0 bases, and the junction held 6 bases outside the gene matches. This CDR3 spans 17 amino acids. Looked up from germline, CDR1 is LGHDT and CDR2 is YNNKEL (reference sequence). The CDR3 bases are TGTGCCAGCAGCCTAGGGACAGCGATCTCTGGGGCCAACGTCCTGACTTTC. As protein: CASSLGTAISGANVLTF.

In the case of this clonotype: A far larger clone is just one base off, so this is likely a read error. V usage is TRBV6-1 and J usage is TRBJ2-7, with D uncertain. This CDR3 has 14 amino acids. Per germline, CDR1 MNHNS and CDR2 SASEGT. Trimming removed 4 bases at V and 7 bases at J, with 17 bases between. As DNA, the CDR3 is TGTGCCAGCAGTGTACACGGTGGCTACAATGAGCAGTACTTC. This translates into CASSVHGGYNEQYF.

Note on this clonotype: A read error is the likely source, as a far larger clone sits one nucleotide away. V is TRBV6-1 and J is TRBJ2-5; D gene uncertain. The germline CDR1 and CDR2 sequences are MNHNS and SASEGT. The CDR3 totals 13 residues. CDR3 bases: TGTGCCAGAAGTGTTAGTATATCGGAGACCCAGTACTTC. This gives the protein CARSVSISETQYF.

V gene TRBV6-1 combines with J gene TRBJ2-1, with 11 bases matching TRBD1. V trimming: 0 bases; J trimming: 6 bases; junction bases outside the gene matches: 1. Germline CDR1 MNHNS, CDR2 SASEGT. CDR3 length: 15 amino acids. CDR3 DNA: TGTGCCAGCAGTGAAGCCGGGACAGGGGGCAATGAGCAGTTCTTC. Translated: CASSEAGTGGNEQFF.

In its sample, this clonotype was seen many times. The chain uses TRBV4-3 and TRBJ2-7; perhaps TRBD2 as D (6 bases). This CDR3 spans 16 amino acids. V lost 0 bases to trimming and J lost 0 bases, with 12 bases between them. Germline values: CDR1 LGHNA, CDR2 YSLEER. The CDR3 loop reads CASSQEEGPSSYEQYF. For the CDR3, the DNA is TGCGCCAGCAGCCAAGAGGAGGGTCCGAGCTCCTACGAGCAGTACTTC.

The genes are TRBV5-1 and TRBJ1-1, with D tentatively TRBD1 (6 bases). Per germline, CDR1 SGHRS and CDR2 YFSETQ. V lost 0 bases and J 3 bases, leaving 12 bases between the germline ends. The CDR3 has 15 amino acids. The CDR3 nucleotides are TGCGCCAGCAGCTTGGCTGGGGGGCTGGACACTGAAGCTTTCTTT. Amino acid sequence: CASSLAGGLDTEAFF.

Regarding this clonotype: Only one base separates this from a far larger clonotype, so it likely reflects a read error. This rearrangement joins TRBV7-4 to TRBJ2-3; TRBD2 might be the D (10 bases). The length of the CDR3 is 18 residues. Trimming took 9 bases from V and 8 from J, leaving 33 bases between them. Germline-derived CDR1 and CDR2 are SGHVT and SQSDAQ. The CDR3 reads CARSPQGALAGAGGTQYF. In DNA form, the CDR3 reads TGTGCCAGAAGTCCACAGGGGGCTCTAGCGGGGGCAGGAGGTACGCAGTATTTT.

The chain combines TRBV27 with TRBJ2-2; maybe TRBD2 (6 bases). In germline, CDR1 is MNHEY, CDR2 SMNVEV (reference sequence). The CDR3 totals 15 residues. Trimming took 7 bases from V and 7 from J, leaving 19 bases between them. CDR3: CASIFLAGLGGELFF. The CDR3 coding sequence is TGTGCCAGCATTTTTCTGGCGGGATTGGGCGGGGAGCTGTTTTTT.

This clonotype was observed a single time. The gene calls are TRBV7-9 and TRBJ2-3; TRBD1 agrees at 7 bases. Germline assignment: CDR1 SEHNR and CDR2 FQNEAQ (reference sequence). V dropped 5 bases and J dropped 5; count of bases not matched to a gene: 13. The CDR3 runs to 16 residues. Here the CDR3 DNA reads TGTGCCAGCAGCCGAGACACAGGGGCTTATGGAGATACGCAGTATTTT. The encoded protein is CASSRDTGAYGDTQYF.

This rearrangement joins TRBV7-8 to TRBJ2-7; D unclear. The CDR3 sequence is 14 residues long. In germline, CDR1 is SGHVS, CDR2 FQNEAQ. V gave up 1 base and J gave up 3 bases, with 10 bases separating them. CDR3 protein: CASSLVSLGYEQYF. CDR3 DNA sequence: TGTGCCAGCAGCTTAGTGTCTCTTGGCTACGAGCAGTACTTC.

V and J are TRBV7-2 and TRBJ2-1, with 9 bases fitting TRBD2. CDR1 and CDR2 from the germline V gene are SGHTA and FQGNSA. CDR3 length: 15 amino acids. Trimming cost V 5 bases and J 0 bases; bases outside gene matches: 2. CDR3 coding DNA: TGTGCCAGCAGCCGTAGCGGGAGCTCCTACAATGAGCAGTTCTTC. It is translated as CASSRSGSSYNEQFF.

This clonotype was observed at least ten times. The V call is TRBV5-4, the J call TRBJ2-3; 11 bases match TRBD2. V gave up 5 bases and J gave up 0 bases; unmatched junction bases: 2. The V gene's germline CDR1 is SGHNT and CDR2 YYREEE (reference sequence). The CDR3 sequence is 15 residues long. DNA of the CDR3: TGTGCCAGCAGACGGACTAGCGGGAGCACAGATACGCAGTATTTT. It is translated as CASRRTSGSTDTQYF.

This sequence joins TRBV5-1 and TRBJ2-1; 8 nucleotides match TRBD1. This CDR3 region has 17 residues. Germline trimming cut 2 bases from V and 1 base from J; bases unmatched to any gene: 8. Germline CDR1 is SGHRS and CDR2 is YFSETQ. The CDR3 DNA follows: TGCGCCAGCAGCTTCTCAGGGGGCTCTGGTTCCTACAATGAGCAGTTCTTC. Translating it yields CASSFSGGSGSYNEQFF.

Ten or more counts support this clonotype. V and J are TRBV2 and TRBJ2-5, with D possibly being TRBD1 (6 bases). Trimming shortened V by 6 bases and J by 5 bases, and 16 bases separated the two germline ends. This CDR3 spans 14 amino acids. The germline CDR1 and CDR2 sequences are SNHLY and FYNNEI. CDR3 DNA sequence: TGTGCCAGCAGCGGCACAGGGAGTGGGGAGACCCAGTACTTC. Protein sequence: CASSGTGSGETQYF.

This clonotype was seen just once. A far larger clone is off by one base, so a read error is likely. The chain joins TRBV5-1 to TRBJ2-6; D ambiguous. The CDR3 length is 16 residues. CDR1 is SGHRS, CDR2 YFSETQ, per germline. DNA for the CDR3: TGCGCCAGCAGCTTGGAACAATCGGTCCGGGCGTCCGAGCATTACTTC. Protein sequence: CASSLEQSVRASEHYF. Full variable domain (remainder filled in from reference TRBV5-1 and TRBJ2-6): KAGVTQTPRYLIKTRGQQVTLSCSPISGHRSVSWYQQTPGQGLQFLFEYFSETQRNKGNFPGRFSGRQFSNSRSEMNVSTLELGDSALYLCASSLEQSVRASEHYFGAGSRLTVL.

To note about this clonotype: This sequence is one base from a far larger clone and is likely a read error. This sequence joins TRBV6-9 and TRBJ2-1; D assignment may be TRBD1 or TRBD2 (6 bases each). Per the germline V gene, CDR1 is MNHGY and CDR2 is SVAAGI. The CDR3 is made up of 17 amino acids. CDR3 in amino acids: CAGRRASARERDNERFF. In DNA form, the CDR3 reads TGTGCCGGCCGTCGGGCTAGCGCAAGGGAAAGGGACAATGAGCGGTTCTTC.

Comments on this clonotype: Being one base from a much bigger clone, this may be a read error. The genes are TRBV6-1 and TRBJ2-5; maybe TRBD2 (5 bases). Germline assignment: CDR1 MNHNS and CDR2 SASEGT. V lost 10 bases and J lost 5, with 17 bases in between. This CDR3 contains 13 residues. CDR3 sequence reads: CATASTRRETQYF. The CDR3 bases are TGTGCCACTGCGAGTACTAGGAGGGAGACCCAGTACTTC.

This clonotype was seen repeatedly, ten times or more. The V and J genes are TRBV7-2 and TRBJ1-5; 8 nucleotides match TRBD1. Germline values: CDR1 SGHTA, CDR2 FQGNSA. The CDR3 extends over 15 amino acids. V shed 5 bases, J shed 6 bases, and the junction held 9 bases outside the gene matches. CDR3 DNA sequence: TGTGCCAGCAGCCCCCCAGGGGGCCCCGTTCAGCCCCAGCATTTT. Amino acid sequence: CASSPPGGPVQPQHF.

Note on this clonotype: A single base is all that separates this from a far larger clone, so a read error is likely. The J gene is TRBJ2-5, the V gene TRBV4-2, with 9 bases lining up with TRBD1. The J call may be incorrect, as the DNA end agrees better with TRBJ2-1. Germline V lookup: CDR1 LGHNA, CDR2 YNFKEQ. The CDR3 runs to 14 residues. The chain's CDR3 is CSSSQDRGTNEQFF. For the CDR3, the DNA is TGTTCCAGCAGCCAGGACAGGGGTACAAATGAGCAGTTCTTC.

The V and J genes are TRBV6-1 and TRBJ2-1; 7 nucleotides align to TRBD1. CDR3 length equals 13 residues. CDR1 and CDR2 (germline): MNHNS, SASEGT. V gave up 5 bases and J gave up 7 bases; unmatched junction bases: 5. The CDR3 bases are TGTGCCAGCAGTATTGACAGGGAGAATGAGCAGTTCTTC. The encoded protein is CASSIDRENEQFF.

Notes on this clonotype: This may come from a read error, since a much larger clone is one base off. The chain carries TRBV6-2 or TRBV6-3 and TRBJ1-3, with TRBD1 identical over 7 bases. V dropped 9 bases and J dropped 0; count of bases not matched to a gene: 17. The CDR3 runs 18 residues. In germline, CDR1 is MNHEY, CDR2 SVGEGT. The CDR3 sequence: CASIRDSYVESSGNTIYF. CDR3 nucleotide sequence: TGTGCCAGTATTAGGGACAGTTATGTAGAAAGCTCTGGAAACACCATATATTTT.